This T cell receptor beta chain is drawn from a study of response to subunit inactivated influenza vaccine. Study-wide findings and caveats: Authors suggested that a seasonal influenza vaccination recruits few new T cells each time.

Germline trimming cut 6 bases from V and 1 base from J; bases unmatched to any gene: 9. CDR1 is KGHSH and CDR2 is LQKENI in the germline V gene. The CDR3 extends over 16 amino acids. MiXCR, run by TCRdb on the RT-PCR reads, gives a single entry per CDR3 protein. The sample yields fewer than 700,000 distinct CDR3 sequences, over 10% seen once. Concerning this clonotype: Its antigen is not known.

Sequences were derived from PBMCs from blood, sampled about 40 days after vaccination. This chain links TRBV18 with TRBJ2-1; 7 nucleotides align to TRBD2. The clonotype originates from a man aged 50 or older who received an inactivated influenza vaccine. The CDR3 region is CASSPIAAGSYNEQFF. The CDR3 DNA reads as TGTGCCAGCTCGCCGATCGCAGCGGGGTCCTACAATGAGCAGTTCTTC.